This T cell receptor beta chain was found in a study of tissue T cells after allogeneic stem cell transplantation. Findings of the study overall: Only a limited share of tissue TCRs appeared in blood or spleen. Some tissue clones might be persisting host cells; their alloreactivity or antigen specificity was not determined. Sampling depth was limited, and the cohort was small and clinically varied.

CDR1 is NNHDY, CDR2 SYVADS, per germline. V shed 6 bases, J shed 0 bases, and the junction held 3 bases outside the gene matches. This CDR3 has 13 residues. As regards this clone: Antigen specificity is unknown. Genes and germline are mouse. Read sequence stops 1 residue before the CDR3 end, and the germline J gene provides the missing end.

Sequenced by immunoSEQ multiplex PCR; TCRdb stores in-frame clones only, minus some. Here the sample spans about 5,000 clones, more than 40% being singletons. Time point described: mouse harvest day 7 after allogeneic transplant. Tail vein injection delivered 10^7 T-cell-depleted bone marrow cells and 10^6 splenic CD5+ T cells. This mouse GVHD model was MHC-mismatched B6 to BALB/c, profiled day 7 or 14. The source of this sequence is a female BALB/c mouse given C57BL/6 T cells with graft-versus-host disease after an allogeneic hematopoietic cell transplant. Sequences were obtained from gut tissue. The chain is built from TRBV13-3 and TRBJ2-7; 7 positions match TRBD1. The CDR3 loop reads CASTRDSSYEQYF. The sequenced part of the CDR3 DNA is TGTGCCAGCACCCGGGACAGCTCCTATGAACAGTAC.